This is a list of T cell receptor beta chains from one sample in a study of shared clonotypes between healthy human individuals. Some clones are missing from TCRdb's copy, which holds only in-frame ones; the method was immunoSEQ multiplex PCR. The sample lists more than 2 million clones, less than 95% occurring once. Sequenced: naive CD8+ T cells sorted from blood. The receptors stem from a young man in good health. Both conserved end residues are part of each CDR3. The D gene is left open where the match is weak. Size tells how often a clone was seen (once, few, many) or the class of an expanded clone, and some rows leave it out.

d_gene: TRBD2; v_gene: TRBV10-2; j_gene: TRBJ2-3; abundance: NA; CDR3nt: TGCGCCAGCAGCGGACTAGCGGGCACAGATACGCAGTATTTT; CDR3aa: CASSGLAGTDTQYF
d_gene: NA; v_gene: TRBV7-7; j_gene: TRBJ2-2; abundance: few; CDR3nt: TGTGCTAGCAGCTTAAGGCCCGGGGAGCTGTTTTTT; CDR3aa: CASSLRPGELFF
d_gene: TRBD1; v_gene: TRBV6-5; j_gene: TRBJ1-1; abundance: NA; CDR3nt: TGTGCCAGCAAAGGGACAGGGCATACTGAAGCTTTCTTT; CDR3aa: CASKGTGHTEAFF
d_gene: NA; v_gene: TRBV29-1; j_gene: TRBJ2-7; abundance: NA; CDR3nt: TGCAGCGTTGTTGCCACCTCCTACGAGCAGTACTTC; CDR3aa: CSVVATSYEQYF
d_gene: TRBD1; v_gene: TRBV28; j_gene: TRBJ2-3; abundance: few; CDR3nt: TGTGCCAGCAGCCCGACCCTGGGACAGGGGGACACAGATACGCAGTATTTT; CDR3aa: CASSPTLGQGDTDTQYF
d_gene: TRBD2; v_gene: TRBV13; j_gene: TRBJ2-7; abundance: NA; CDR3nt: TGTGCCAGCACCCAGGGACTAGCGGGAGTTTACGAGCAGTACTTC; CDR3aa: CASTQGLAGVYEQYF
d_gene: NA; v_gene: TRBV2; j_gene: TRBJ2-7; abundance: NA; CDR3nt: TGTGCCAGCAGTGAACTCAGGGGATCCTACGAGCAGTACTTC; CDR3aa: CASSELRGSYEQYF
d_gene: NA; v_gene: TRBV2; j_gene: TRBJ2-3; abundance: NA; CDR3nt: TGTGCCAGCAGTGAAGTATGGAGCGCAGATACGCAGTATTTT; CDR3aa: CASSEVWSADTQYF
d_gene: TRBD1; v_gene: TRBV12-5; j_gene: TRBJ1-2; abundance: once; CDR3nt: TGTGCTAGTGGTGTACAGGGGGCGCGATATGGCTACACCTTC; CDR3aa: CASGVQGARYGYTF
d_gene: TRBD2; v_gene: TRBV29-1; j_gene: TRBJ2-5; abundance: NA; CDR3nt: TGCAGCGTTGACTTTCAGGCTAGCGGATTACAAGAGACCCAGTACTTC; CDR3aa: CSVDFQASGLQETQYF
d_gene: TRBD1; v_gene: TRBV5-6; j_gene: TRBJ1-1; abundance: NA; CDR3nt: TGTGCCAGCAGGTCCGGGACAGGGCTGAACACTGAAGCTTTCTTT; CDR3aa: CASRSGTGLNTEAFF
d_gene: TRBD2; v_gene: TRBV7-8; j_gene: TRBJ2-1; abundance: NA; CDR3nt: TGTGCCAGCAGCTTCGGACTAGCGGGAGGGCCGTACAATGAGCAGTTCTTC; CDR3aa: CASSFGLAGGPYNEQFF
d_gene: NA; v_gene: TRBV6-6; j_gene: TRBJ2-7; abundance: NA; CDR3nt: TGTGCCAGCAGGTCTAATCAGCTTCCCATGTACTACGAGCAGTACTTC; CDR3aa: CASRSNQLPMYYEQYF
d_gene: NA; v_gene: TRBV9; j_gene: TRBJ2-3; abundance: NA; CDR3nt: TGTGCCAGCAGCGTAGACGGGATTAGAGGGGATACGCAGTATTTT; CDR3aa: CASSVDGIRGDTQYF
d_gene: NA; v_gene: TRBV6-1; j_gene: TRBJ2-4; abundance: NA; CDR3nt: TGTGCCAGCAGTGAATTCTTGGGGGCCCAAAACATTCAGTACTTC; CDR3aa: CASSEFLGAQNIQYF
d_gene: NA; v_gene: TRBV6-5; j_gene: TRBJ2-1; abundance: NA; CDR3nt: TGTGCCAGCAGCGGGGCGTTGACTGACAATGAGCAGTTCTTC; CDR3aa: CASSGALTDNEQFF
d_gene: NA; v_gene: TRBV6-5; j_gene: TRBJ2-7; abundance: NA; CDR3nt: TGTGCCAGCAGTCCCGTCCGGGACACCACCTACGAGCAGTACTTC; CDR3aa: CASSPVRDTTYEQYF
d_gene: TRBD1; v_gene: TRBV7-9; j_gene: TRBJ1-4; abundance: NA; CDR3nt: TGTGCCAGCAGCCAAGCGACAGGGGGCTTAGAAAAACTGTTTTTT; CDR3aa: CASSQATGGLEKLFF
d_gene: NA; v_gene: TRBV6-5; j_gene: TRBJ2-5; abundance: NA; CDR3nt: TGTGCCAGCAGTCAAGGAAACAGTCAAGAGACCCAGTACTTC; CDR3aa: CASSQGNSQETQYF
d_gene: NA; v_gene: TRBV6-5; j_gene: TRBJ2-7; abundance: NA; CDR3nt: TGTGCCAGCAGTTACGTCAGGGGGAGGACCGAGCAGTACTTC; CDR3aa: CASSYVRGRTEQYF
d_gene: NA; v_gene: TRBV7-6; j_gene: TRBJ2-7; abundance: NA; CDR3nt: TGTGCCAGCAGCTTAGGAGAGGGGGAAGGACTACTCGAGCAGTACTTC; CDR3aa: CASSLGEGEGLLEQYF
d_gene: NA; v_gene: TRBV5-6; j_gene: TRBJ2-1; abundance: NA; CDR3nt: TGTGCCAGCAGCACGGGGTACAATGAGCAGTTCTTC; CDR3aa: CASSTGYNEQFF
d_gene: NA; v_gene: TRBV9; j_gene: TRBJ2-7; abundance: NA; CDR3nt: TGTGCCAGCAGCCACACCCCAGGGGTCGCCTACGAGCAGTACTTC; CDR3aa: CASSHTPGVAYEQYF
d_gene: TRBD1; v_gene: TRBV29-1; j_gene: TRBJ1-2; abundance: NA; CDR3nt: TGCAGCGTACGACAGGGCTATGGAGATGGCTACACCTTC; CDR3aa: CSVRQGYGDGYTF
d_gene: TRBD2; v_gene: TRBV4-3; j_gene: TRBJ2-1; abundance: NA; CDR3nt: TGCGCCAGCAGCCTACAGCGGGAGGGCAGGGGGAATGAGCAGTTCTTC; CDR3aa: CASSLQREGRGNEQFF
d_gene: TRBD2; v_gene: TRBV5-8; j_gene: TRBJ2-2; abundance: NA; CDR3nt: TGTGCCAGCAGCCTAGCGGGAGGGCCTAACGGGGAGCTGTTTTTT; CDR3aa: CASSLAGGPNGELFF
d_gene: TRBD2; v_gene: TRBV5-1; j_gene: TRBJ2-7; abundance: NA; CDR3nt: TGCGCCAGCAGCTTGATCCCTAGCGGGGTCTACGAGCAGTACTTC; CDR3aa: CASSLIPSGVYEQYF
d_gene: TRBD1; v_gene: TRBV5-4; j_gene: TRBJ2-3; abundance: NA; CDR3nt: TGTGCCAGCAGCCAAGGACAGGGTCCAGATACGCAGTATTTT; CDR3aa: CASSQGQGPDTQYF
d_gene: NA; v_gene: TRBV19; j_gene: TRBJ2-2; abundance: NA; CDR3nt: TGTGCCAGTAGTATGGGAGGGGGCACCGGGGAGCTGTTTTTT; CDR3aa: CASSMGGGTGELFF
d_gene: NA; v_gene: TRBV6-5; j_gene: TRBJ1-1; abundance: NA; CDR3nt: TGTGCCAGCAGATCTTCGGGGGCAGGAAACACTGAAGCTTTCTTT; CDR3aa: CASRSSGAGNTEAFF
d_gene: NA; v_gene: TRBV13; j_gene: TRBJ2-5; abundance: once; CDR3nt: TGTGCCAGCAGCTATCTAGGGAACGAGACCCAGTACTTC; CDR3aa: CASSYLGNETQYF
d_gene: NA; v_gene: TRBV15; j_gene: TRBJ1-6; abundance: NA; CDR3nt: TGTGCCACCAGCAAGAGTGGTGAACTCTCAAGTTATAATTCACCCCTCCACTTT; CDR3aa: CATSKSGELSSYNSPLHF
d_gene: NA; v_gene: TRBV19; j_gene: TRBJ1-4; abundance: NA; CDR3nt: TGTGCCAGTAGTACCAGACAGGAAAATGAAAAACTGTTTTTT; CDR3aa: CASSTRQENEKLFF